This passage covers 30 T cell receptor beta chains from one sample sequenced in a study of early T cells in non-severe SARS-CoV-2 infection. TCRdb re-derived calls from the 5' RACE reads in MiXCR, one entry per CDR3 protein. This sample carries about 99,000 distinct CDR3 sequences, 16% of them seen once, and the ten largest clones take around 1.3%. The sequencing input was whole blood. The receptors were gathered from an adult who was a healthcare worker with PCR-confirmed SARS-CoV-2 infection or an uninfected control (not recorded which).

This clonotype has more than one count but fewer than ten. V gene TRBV12-3 or TRBV12-4 combines with J gene TRBJ2-3; perhaps TRBD2 as D (6 bases). The CDR3 is 18 amino acids. V was trimmed by 0 bases and J by 0 bases, leaving 16 bases between them. In DNA, the CDR3 is TGTGCCAGCAGTTTAGCGGGGGTTAGCGGAGCTAGCACAGATACGCAGTATTTT. Its protein is CASSLAGVSGASTDTQYF.

This clonotype was counted once. A much larger clone lies one base from this, so it may be a read error. The chain is built from TRBV7-2 and TRBJ2-1, with 9 positions matching TRBD2. CDR1 and CDR2 (germline): SGHTA, FQGNSA. The CDR3 totals 18 residues. In DNA, the CDR3 is TGTGCCAGCAGCTTAGCAGGTAGCGGGAGAAAGGTCTACAATGTGCAGTTCTTC. It is translated as CASSLAGSGRKVYNVQFF.

The table lists this clonotype with many counts. The genes are TRBV20-1 and TRBJ2-7; 12 nucleotides match TRBD1. With 5 bases clipped from V and 2 bases from J, the junction kept 10 bases outside the gene matches. The CDR3 contains 16 residues. Germline lookup yields CDR1 DFQATT and CDR2 SNEGSKA (reference sequence). The CDR3 protein is CSAPKMGQGATYEQYF. CDR3 DNA sequence: TGCAGTGCTCCCAAGATGGGACAGGGGGCAACCTACGAGCAGTACTTC.

The V gene is TRBV3-1, the J gene TRBJ2-3, with TRBD2 identical over 10 bases. The V gene's germline CDR1 is LGHDT and CDR2 YNNKEL (reference sequence). The V segment lost 0 bases and the J segment 2 bases; nucleotides outside the gene matches: 5. This CDR3 has 17 residues. DNA for the CDR3: TGTGCCAGCAGCCAAGATTGGCTAGCGGGAGCCACAGATACGCAGTATTTT. Translated, it gives CASSQDWLAGATDTQYF.

This clonotype came up many times. This chain joins TRBV10-3 and TRBJ2-2; weak D call: TRBD2 (6 bases). The germline V gene has CDR1 ENHRY and CDR2 SYGVKD. The CDR3 is 14 amino acids. The V gene lost 11 bases and the J gene lost 3 bases, with 16 bases spanning the gap. DNA of the CDR3: TGTGCCTCCTCCGGAGGGCCGGACACCGGGGAGCTGTTTTTT. This sequence encodes CASSGGPDTGELFF.

The chain joins TRBV7-2 to TRBJ1-2, with D maybe TRBD1 (5 bases). V shed 5 bases and J shed 0 bases, with 16 bases lying between them. The germline V gene has CDR1 SGHTA and CDR2 FQGNSA. The CDR3 spans 16 residues. The CDR3 is CASSGLRDRANYGYTF. CDR3 in DNA: TGTGCCAGCAGCGGGCTACGGGACCGAGCTAACTATGGCTACACCTTC.

This clonotype was found a few times. The CDR3 DNA is TGCGCCAGCAGTGAAGGGACGGGCAATTGGCAGTACTTC. Its translation: CASSEGTGNWQYF. The rearrangement uses TRBV10-2 and TRBJ2-7, with D perhaps TRBD1 or TRBD2 (5 bases each). V dropped 3 bases and J dropped 9 bases, with 15 bases sitting between them. CDR1 WSHSY and CDR2 SAAADI come from the germline V gene. The CDR3 contains 13 residues.

This sequence joins TRBV7-8 and TRBJ1-5; D might be TRBD1 (5 bases). Germline assignment: CDR1 SGHVS and CDR2 FQNEAQ. There are 15 residues in the CDR3. With 5 bases removed from V and 2 bases from J, the gap between germline ends came to 13 bases. The CDR3 DNA follows: TGTGCCAGCAGCGCACTTGCGGGGGGCAATCAGCCCCAGCATTTT. This codes for CASSALAGGNQPQHF.

This clonotype was recorded many times. CDR3 in amino acids: CASSNGQDSYNSPLHF. As DNA, the CDR3 is TGTGCCAGCAGTAACGGACAGGACTCCTATAATTCACCCCTCCACTTT. The chain couples TRBV28 to TRBJ1-6, with 7 bases aligning to TRBD1. CDR1 and CDR2 from the germline V gene are MDHEN and SYDVKM. There are 16 residues in the CDR3. V trimming: 5 bases; J trimming: 0 bases; junction bases outside the gene matches: 4.

This clonotype has only a few counts. The chain combines TRBV6-6 with TRBJ2-7; 9 bases fit TRBD1. V was pared by 5 bases and J by 4 bases, with 6 bases of the junction left unmatched. CDR3 length: 14 residues. Germline CDR1 MNHNY, CDR2 SVGAGI (reference sequence). In nucleotides, the CDR3 is TGTGCCAGCAGTACCTCAGACAGGGGGTACGAGCAGTACTTC. It specifies CASSTSDRGYEQYF.

The J gene is TRBJ1-5, the V gene TRBV7-2; 7 nucleotides agree with TRBD1. This CDR3 region has 16 residues. Trimming took 5 bases from V and 0 from J; bases not matched to a gene: 7. Germline CDR1 SGHTA, CDR2 FQGNSA. The CDR3 DNA is TGTGCCAGCAGCCCGGAGGGGGCCTATAGCAATCAGCCCCAGCATTTT. Its protein is CASSPEGAYSNQPQHF.

This clonotype was observed a handful of times. This chain uses TRBV25-1 with TRBJ1-1; no clear D gene. V was clipped by 7 bases and J by 2 bases, with 14 bases between them. CDR1 and CDR2 from the germline V gene are MGHDK and SYGVNS. The CDR3 extends over 14 amino acids. CDR3: CASTADRLNTEAFF. The CDR3 DNA reads as TGTGCCAGCACTGCGGACCGGTTAAACACTGAAGCTTTCTTT.

The J gene is TRBJ2-3, the V gene TRBV20-1; D assignment may be TRBD1 or TRBD2 (7 bases each). This CDR3 has 16 amino acids. Trimming removed 0 bases from V and 0 bases from J, with 13 bases in between. Germline loops: CDR1 DFQATT, CDR2 SNEGSKA (reference sequence). DNA of the CDR3: TGCAGTGCTAGAGATCGCAGGGGGGGTAGCACAGATACGCAGTATTTT. Translated: CSARDRRGGSTDTQYF.

The V and J genes are TRBV3-1 and TRBJ2-3; 7 bases line up with TRBD2. This CDR3 region has 15 residues. Germline loops: CDR1 LGHDT, CDR2 YNNKEL (reference sequence). The junction had 8 bases not matched to a gene; V was cut back by 3 bases and J by 5 bases. CDR3 in amino acids: CASSHRGLGGDTQYF. The CDR3 coding sequence is TGTGCCAGCAGCCACAGAGGACTAGGAGGAGATACGCAGTATTTT.

This clonotype was seen more than once but under ten times. The rearrangement links TRBV24-1 to TRBJ1-1, with 7 bases that match TRBD1. Germline CDR1 is KGHDR and CDR2 is SFDVKD. After removal of 0 bases from V and 1 base from J, the junction contained 7 bases not matched to a gene. The CDR3 is 17 residues long. The CDR3: CATSDLGVTGPNTEAFF. The CDR3 DNA is TGTGCCACCAGTGATTTGGGGGTGACAGGGCCGAACACTGAAGCTTTCTTT.

Ten or more counts support this clonotype. The V gene is TRBV7-2, the J gene TRBJ1-4; no clear D gene. The CDR3 extends over 14 amino acids. The germline V gene has CDR1 SGHTA and CDR2 FQGNSA. Trimming removed 4 bases at V and 7 bases at J, with 13 bases between. CDR3 sequence reads: CASSSRTGSEKLFF. CDR3 DNA sequence: TGTGCCAGCAGCTCACGCACCGGGAGTGAAAAACTGTTTTTT.

This clonotype has just a few counts. This chain uses TRBV30 with TRBJ2-7, with 9 bases lining up with TRBD1. The CDR3 length is 14 residues. From germline, CDR1 is GTSNPN and CDR2 SVGIG (reference sequence). Trimming removed 2 bases from V and 4 bases from J; junction bases left unmatched: 6. The DNA of the CDR3 is TGTGCCTGGAGTCCAGGGGACAGGGCATACGAGCAGTACTTC. Protein: CAWSPGDRAYEQYF.

The chain links TRBV6-1 to TRBJ2-2; no clear D gene. The CDR3 is 14 residues long. Germline V gene lookup returns CDR1 MNHNS and CDR2 SASEGT. V gave up 3 bases and J gave up 7 bases, with 12 bases separating them. The CDR3 DNA sequence: TGTGCCAGCAGTGATGACTTAGGCTTCGGGGAGCTGTTTTTT. Protein product: CASSDDLGFGELFF.

This clonotype has just a few counts. The rearrangement joins TRBV28 to TRBJ2-2, with D perhaps TRBD1 (6 bases). CDR1 and CDR2 from the germline V gene are MDHEN and SYDVKM. CDR3 length: 15 residues. The V and J ends lost 5 bases and 2 bases respectively, with 12 bases between them. This CDR3 is CASSASGTNTGELFF. CDR3 DNA sequence: TGTGCCAGCAGTGCCTCCGGGACAAACACCGGGGAGCTGTTTTTT.

The chain has TRBV6-2 or TRBV6-3 and TRBJ2-4; the D is unclear. The CDR3 sequence is 14 residues long. CDR1 is MNHEY, CDR2 SVGEGT, per germline. Trimming took 5 bases from V and 1 from J, leaving 9 bases between them. CDR3 coding DNA: TGTGCCAGCAGTCAACCGAGGGCCAAAAACATTCAGTACTTC. This encodes CASSQPRAKNIQYF.

This clonotype was detected only a few times. The chain employs TRBV7-9 and TRBJ2-5, with D possibly being TRBD1 (5 bases). V shed 5 bases and J shed 2 bases, with 15 bases lying between them. The CDR3 sequence is 15 residues long. Germline V gene data show CDR1 as SEHNR and CDR2 as FQNEAQ (reference sequence). The CDR3 nucleotides are TGTGCCAGCAGCCCCCCTAGACAGCATCAAGAGACCCAGTACTTC. This gives the protein CASSPPRQHQETQYF.

This rearrangement joins TRBV7-6 to TRBJ2-3; TRBD2 matches at 14 bases. The CDR3 is 20 amino acids. Germline values: CDR1 SGHVS, CDR2 FNYEAQ. V shed 5 bases, J shed 1 base, and the junction held 14 bases outside the gene matches. CDR3 sequence (DNA): TGTGCCAGCAGCCGAACGGGACTAGCGGGAGTAGTAGACCGCACAGATACGCAGTATTTT. Translating it yields CASSRTGLAGVVDRTDTQYF. Full variable domain (remainder filled in from reference TRBV7-6 and TRBJ2-3): GAGVSQSPRYKVTKRGQDVALRCDPISGHVSLYWYRQALGQGPEFLTYFNYEAQQDKSGLPNDRFSAERPEGSISTLTIQRTEQRDSAMYRCASSRTGLAGVVDRTDTQYFGPGTRLTVL.

The sample holds a few counts of this clonotype. The gene calls are TRBV29-1 and TRBJ1-1; D is unclear. The CDR3 is 15 residues long. Germline V gene sequence: CDR1 SQVTM, CDR2 ANQGSEA. V was cut by 3 bases and J by 0 bases, with 14 bases left in between. The CDR3 spells CSVEGRYVMNTEAFF. The CDR3 nucleotides read TGCAGCGTTGAGGGCAGATATGTTATGAACACTGAAGCTTTCTTT.

Only a few counts were recorded for this clonotype. This chain joins TRBV6-2 or TRBV6-3 and TRBJ2-6; D is ambiguous. The ends were cut back, 3 bases at V and 3 bases at J, with 3 bases in the middle. The CDR3 length is 13 residues. Germline lookup yields CDR1 MNHEY and CDR2 SVGEGT. The CDR3 region has the DNA TGTGCCAGCAGTTATGATGGGGCCAACGTCCTGACTTTC. Translating it yields CASSYDGANVLTF.

In this sample, this clonotype turned up a few times. The chain has TRBV29-1 and TRBJ2-2; D perhaps matches TRBD1 (6 bases). In germline, CDR1 is SQVTM, CDR2 ANQGSEA. Trimming left V 6 bases short and J 4 bases short, with 12 bases between. CDR3 length: 13 residues. For the CDR3, the DNA is TGCAGCGTCTCGCCAGGGGCCACCGGGGAGCTGTTTTTT. Translation gives CSVSPGATGELFF.

This clonotype appeared a few times. The chain couples TRBV28 to TRBJ2-7, with unresolved D. This CDR3 is 12 amino acids long. The ends were cut back, 6 bases at V and 3 bases at J, with 9 bases in the middle. The germline CDR1 and CDR2 sequences are MDHEN and SYDVKM. The CDR3 sequence is CASSPDNYEQYF. The DNA of the CDR3 is TGTGCCAGCAGCCCCGACAACTACGAGCAGTACTTC. Together with reference TRBV28 and TRBJ2-7, the CDR3 gives the full variable domain: DVKVTQSSRYLVKRTGEKVFLECVQDMDHENMFWYRQDPGLGLRLIYFSYDVKMKEKGDIPEGYSVSREKKERFSLILESASTNQTSMYLCASSPDNYEQYFGPGTRLTVT.

This clonotype showed up just a few times. The V gene is TRBV28, the J gene TRBJ2-5; possibly TRBD1 or TRBD2 for D (5 bases each). The germline V gene encodes CDR1 MDHEN and CDR2 SYDVKM. V was trimmed by 3 bases and J by 7 bases, leaving 15 bases between them. CDR3 length: 14 amino acids. CDR3 nucleotide sequence: TGTGCCAGCAGTTTGGGGTGGCAGAGGGGGACCCAGTACTTC. This encodes CASSLGWQRGTQYF.

There are a few counts of this clonotype. The V gene is TRBV5-1, the J gene TRBJ1-2, with 7 bases identical to TRBD1. Germline V gives CDR1 SGHRS, CDR2 YFSETQ. The J segment lost 4 bases and the V segment lost 3 bases, leaving 9 bases of the junction unmatched. The CDR3 length is 15 residues. CDR3 sequence reads: CASSSHPDRSYGYTF. The CDR3 region has the DNA TGCGCCAGCAGCTCTCACCCGGACAGGAGCTATGGCTACACCTTC.

This clonotype has just a few counts. The rearrangement joins TRBV12-3 or TRBV12-4 to TRBJ2-7, with 8 bases identical to TRBD1. The CDR3 totals 16 residues. The J segment lost 3 bases and the V segment lost 1 base, leaving 8 bases of the junction unmatched. CDR3 bases: TGTGCCAGCAGTTTAGGCCCCGGGACAGGCTACTACGAGCAGTACTTC. Amino acid sequence: CASSLGPGTGYYEQYF.

The chain joins TRBV29-1 to TRBJ1-5, with a possible D match to TRBD1 (6 bases). The V and J ends lost 6 bases and 1 base respectively, with 7 bases between them. This CDR3 region has 12 residues. Per the germline V gene, CDR1 is SQVTM and CDR2 is ANQGSEA. In DNA form, the CDR3 reads TGCAGCGTGGGGGCAAGCAATCAGCCCCAGCATTTT. The encoded protein is CSVGASNQPQHF.